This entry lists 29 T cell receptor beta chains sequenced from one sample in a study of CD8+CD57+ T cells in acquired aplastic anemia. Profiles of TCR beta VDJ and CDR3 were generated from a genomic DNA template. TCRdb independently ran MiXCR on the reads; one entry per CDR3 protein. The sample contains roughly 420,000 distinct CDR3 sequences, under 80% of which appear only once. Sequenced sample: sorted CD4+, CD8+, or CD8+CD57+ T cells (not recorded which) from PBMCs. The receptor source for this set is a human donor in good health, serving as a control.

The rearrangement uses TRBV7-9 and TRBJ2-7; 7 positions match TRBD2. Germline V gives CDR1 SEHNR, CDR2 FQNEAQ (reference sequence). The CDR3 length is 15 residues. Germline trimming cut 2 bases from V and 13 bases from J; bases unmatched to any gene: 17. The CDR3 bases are TGTGCCAGCAGCTTATCCGGGGGGACGTTCACTAACTATTACTTC. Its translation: CASSLSGGTFTNYYF.

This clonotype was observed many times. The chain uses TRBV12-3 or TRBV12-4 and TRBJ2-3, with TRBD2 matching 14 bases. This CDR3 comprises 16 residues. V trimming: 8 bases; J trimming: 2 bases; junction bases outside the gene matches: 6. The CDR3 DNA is TGTGCCAGCGCTTGGACTAGCGGGGGGTTCACAGATACGCAGTATTTT. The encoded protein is CASAWTSGGFTDTQYF.

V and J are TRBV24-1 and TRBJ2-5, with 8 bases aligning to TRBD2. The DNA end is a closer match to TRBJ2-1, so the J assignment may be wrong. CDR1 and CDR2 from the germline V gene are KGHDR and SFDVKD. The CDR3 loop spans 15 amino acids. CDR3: CATSRSGNASNEQFF. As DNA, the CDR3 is TGTGCCACCAGTCGTAGCGGGAACGCCAGCAATGAGCAGTTCTTC.

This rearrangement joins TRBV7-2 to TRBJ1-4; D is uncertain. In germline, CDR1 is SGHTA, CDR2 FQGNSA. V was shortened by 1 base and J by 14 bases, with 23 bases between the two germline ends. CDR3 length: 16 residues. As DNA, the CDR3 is TGTGCCAGCAGCTTAGAGGGCCTCGTCTATGGCTACACCCTGTTTTTT. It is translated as CASSLEGLVYGYTLFF. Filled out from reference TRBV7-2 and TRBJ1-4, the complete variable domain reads GAGVSQSPSNKVTEKGKDVELRCDPISGHTALYWYRQSLGQGLEFLIYFQGNSAPDKSGLPSDRFSAERTGGSVSTLTIQRTQQEDSAVYLCASSLEGLVYGYTLFFGSGTQLSVL.

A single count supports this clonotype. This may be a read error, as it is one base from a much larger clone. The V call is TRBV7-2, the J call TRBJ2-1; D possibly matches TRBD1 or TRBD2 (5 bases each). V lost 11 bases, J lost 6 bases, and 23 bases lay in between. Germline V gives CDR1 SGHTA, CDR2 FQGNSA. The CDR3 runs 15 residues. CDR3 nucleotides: TGTGCCTGGAGTTCCTTACGGGACGGCTGCAATGAGCAGTTCTTC. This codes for CAWSSLRDGCNEQFF.

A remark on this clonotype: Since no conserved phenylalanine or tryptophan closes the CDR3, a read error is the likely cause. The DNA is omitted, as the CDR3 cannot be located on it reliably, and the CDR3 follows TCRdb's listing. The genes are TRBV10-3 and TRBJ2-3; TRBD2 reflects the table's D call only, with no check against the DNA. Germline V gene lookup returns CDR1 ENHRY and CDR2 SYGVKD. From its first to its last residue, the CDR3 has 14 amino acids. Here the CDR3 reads CASSLGGGADPQFV.

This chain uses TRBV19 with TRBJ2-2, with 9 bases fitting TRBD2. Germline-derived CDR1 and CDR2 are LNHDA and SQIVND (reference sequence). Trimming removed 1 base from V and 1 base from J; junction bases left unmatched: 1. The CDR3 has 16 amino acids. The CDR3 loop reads CASSIGSGGNTGELFF. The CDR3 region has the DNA TGTGCCAGTAGTATAGGTAGCGGGGGGAACACCGGGGAGCTGTTTTTT.

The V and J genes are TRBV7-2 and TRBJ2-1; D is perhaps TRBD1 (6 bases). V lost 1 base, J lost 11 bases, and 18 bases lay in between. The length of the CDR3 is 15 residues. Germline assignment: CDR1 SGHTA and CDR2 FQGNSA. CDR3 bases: TGTGCCAGCAGCTTAGTGACAGGATCCTATAATAAGCAGTTCTTC. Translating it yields CASSLVTGSYNKQFF.

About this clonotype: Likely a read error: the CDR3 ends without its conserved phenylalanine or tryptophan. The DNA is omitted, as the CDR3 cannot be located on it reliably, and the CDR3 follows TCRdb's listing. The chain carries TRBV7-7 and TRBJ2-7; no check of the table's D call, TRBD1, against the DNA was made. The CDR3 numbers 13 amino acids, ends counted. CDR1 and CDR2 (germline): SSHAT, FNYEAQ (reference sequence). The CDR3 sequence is CASSASGQGFSPS.

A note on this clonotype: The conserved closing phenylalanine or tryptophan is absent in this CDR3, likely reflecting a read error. CDR3 nucleotides: TGTGCCAGCGCCGGACAGGGACAAGGGGACCAGTTCCTC. Amino acids: CASAGQGQGDQFL. V and J are TRBV2 and TRBJ2-5, with TRBD1 identical over 8 bases. The DNA end lines up better with TRBJ2-1; the J call may be wrong. Germline CDR1 SNHLY, CDR2 FYNNEI. This CDR3 contains 13 residues.

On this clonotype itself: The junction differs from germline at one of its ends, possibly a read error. CDR3 sequence: CASTQWGNTEAFF. CDR3 bases: TGTGCCAGCACCCAATGGGGGAACACTGAAGCTTTCTTT. The chain is built from TRBV5-1 and TRBJ1-1; no reliable D call. This CDR3 spans 13 amino acids. Germline CDR1 and CDR2: SGHRS and YFSETQ.

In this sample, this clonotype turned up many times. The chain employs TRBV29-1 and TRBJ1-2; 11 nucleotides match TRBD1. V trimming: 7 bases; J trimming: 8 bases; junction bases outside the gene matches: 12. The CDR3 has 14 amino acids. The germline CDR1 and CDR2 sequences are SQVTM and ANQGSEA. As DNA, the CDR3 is TGCAGCGCCGGAGGCTTGGGACAGGGGGAAGGCTACACCTTC. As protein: CSAGGLGQGEGYTF.

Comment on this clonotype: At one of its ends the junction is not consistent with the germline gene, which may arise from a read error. CDR3 coding DNA: TGCGCCAGCAGCTTGGAAGGGACACCGTTTAATTCATCCCTCCACTTT. Amino acids: CASSLEGTPFNSSLHF. The rearrangement uses TRBV5-1 and TRBJ1-6; D is perhaps TRBD1 (6 bases). The CDR3 covers 16 residues. Germline values: CDR1 SGHRS, CDR2 YFSETQ.

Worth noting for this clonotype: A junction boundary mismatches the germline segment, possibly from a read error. CDR3 nucleotides: TGTGCCAGCAGCGTAGCCATCGGGGGAACCCACGAGAAGTACTTC. Translation gives CASSVAIGGTHEKYF. This sequence joins TRBV9 and TRBJ2-7; a weak D match, TRBD2 (6 bases). The CDR3 totals 15 residues. Germline CDR1 SGDLS, CDR2 YYNGEE.

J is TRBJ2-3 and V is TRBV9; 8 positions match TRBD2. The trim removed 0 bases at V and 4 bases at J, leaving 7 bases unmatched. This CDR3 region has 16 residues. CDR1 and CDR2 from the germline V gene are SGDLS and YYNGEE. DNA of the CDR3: TGTGCCAGCAGCGTAGTTCCGGGGGGGCGATCAGATACGCAGTATTTT. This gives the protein CASSVVPGGRSDTQYF.

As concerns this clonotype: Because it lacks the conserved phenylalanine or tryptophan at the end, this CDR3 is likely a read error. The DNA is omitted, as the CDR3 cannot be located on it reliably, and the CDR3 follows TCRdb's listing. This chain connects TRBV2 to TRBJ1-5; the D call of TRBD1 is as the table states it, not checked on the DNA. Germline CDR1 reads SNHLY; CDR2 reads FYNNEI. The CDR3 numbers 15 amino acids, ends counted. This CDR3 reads CASSEDRNYGYTFGS.

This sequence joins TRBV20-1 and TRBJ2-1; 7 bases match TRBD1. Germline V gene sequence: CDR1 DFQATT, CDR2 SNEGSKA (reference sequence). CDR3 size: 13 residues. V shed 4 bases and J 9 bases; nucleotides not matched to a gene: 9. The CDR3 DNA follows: TGCAGTGCTAAAGACAGGGCTCGCACTGAGCAGTTCTTC. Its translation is CSAKDRARTEQFF.

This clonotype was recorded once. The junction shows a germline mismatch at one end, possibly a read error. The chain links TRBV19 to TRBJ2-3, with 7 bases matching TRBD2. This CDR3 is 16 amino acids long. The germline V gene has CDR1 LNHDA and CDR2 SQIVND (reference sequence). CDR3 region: CASSEQAGSSRDTQYF. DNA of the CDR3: TGTGCCAGCAGTGAACAAGCGGGGAGTAGCAGAGATACGCAGTATTTT.

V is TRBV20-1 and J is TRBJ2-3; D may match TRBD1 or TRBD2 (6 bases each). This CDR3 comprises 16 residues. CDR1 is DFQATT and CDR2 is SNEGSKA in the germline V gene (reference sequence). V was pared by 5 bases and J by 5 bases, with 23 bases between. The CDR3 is CSAVTGSSGEEDTQYF. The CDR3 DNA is TGCAGTGCTGTAACAGGGTCGTCCGGGGAGGAAGATACGCAGTATTTT.

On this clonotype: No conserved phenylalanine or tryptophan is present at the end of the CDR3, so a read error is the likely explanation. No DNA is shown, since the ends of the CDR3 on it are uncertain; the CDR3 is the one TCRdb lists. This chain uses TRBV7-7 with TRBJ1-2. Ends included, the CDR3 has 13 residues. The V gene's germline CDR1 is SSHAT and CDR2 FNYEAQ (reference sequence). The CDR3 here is CASSPSPAYCWHI.

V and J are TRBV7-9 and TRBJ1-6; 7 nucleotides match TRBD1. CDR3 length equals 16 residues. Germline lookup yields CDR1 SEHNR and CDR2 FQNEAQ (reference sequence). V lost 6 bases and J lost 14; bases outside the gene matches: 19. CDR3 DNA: TGTGCCAGCAGTAATGAGGGGGCGAACTATGGCTACACCCTCCACTTT. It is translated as CASSNEGANYGYTLHF.

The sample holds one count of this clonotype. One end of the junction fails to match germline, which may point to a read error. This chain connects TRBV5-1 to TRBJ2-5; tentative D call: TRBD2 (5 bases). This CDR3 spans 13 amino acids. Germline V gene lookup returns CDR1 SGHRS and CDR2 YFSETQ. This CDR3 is CASSVDKESAVRF. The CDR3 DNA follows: TGTGCCAGCAGCGTAGACAAGGAGTCAGCGGTTCGCTTC.

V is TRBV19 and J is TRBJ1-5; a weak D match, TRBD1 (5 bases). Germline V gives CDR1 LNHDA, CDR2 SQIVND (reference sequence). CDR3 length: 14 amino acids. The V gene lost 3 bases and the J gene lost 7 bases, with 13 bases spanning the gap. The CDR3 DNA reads TGTGCCAGTAGTATCTCAGGGCATGGACAGCCCCAGCATTTT. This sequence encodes CASSISGHGQPQHF.

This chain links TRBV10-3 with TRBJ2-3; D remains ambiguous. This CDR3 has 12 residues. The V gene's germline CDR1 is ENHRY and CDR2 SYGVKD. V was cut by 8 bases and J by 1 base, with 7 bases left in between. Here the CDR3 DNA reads TGTGCCATCGGCGGCCGCACAGATACGCAGTATTTT. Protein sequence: CAIGGRTDTQYF.

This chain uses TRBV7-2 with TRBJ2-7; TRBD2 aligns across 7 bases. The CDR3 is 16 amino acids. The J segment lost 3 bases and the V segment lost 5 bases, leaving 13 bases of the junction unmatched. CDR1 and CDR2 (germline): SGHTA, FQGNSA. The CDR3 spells CASSLMTGGTFYEQYF. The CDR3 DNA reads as TGTGCCAGCAGCCTTATGACCGGGGGGACCTTCTACGAGCAGTACTTC.

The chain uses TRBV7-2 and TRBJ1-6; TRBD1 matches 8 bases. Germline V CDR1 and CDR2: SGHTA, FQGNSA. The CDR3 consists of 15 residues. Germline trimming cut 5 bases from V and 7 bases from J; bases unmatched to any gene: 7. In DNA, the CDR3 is TGTGCCAGCAGCAAACGGACAGGGACAAATTCACCCCTCCACTTT. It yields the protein CASSKRTGTNSPLHF.

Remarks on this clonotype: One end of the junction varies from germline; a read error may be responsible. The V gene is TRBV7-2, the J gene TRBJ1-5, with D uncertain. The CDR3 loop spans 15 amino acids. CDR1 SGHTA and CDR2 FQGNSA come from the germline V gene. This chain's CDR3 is CASSLTATRDEPQHF. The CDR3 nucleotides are TGCGCCAGCAGCTTAACCGCGACACGCGATGAACCCCAGCATTTT.

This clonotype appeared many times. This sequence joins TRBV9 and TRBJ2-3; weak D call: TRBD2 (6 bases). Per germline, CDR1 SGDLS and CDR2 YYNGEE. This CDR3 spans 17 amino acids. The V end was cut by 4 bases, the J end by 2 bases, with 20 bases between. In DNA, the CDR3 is TGTGCCAGCAGCCCCTGGGTGGGACGGGAGTACACAGATACGCAGTATTTT. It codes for CASSPWVGREYTDTQYF.

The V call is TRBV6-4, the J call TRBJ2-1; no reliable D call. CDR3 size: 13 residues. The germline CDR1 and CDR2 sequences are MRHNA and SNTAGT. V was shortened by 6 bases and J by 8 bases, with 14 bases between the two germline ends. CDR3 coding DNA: TGTGCCAGCAGCGGGCTCGGGTCCGATGAGCAGTTCTTC. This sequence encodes CASSGLGSDEQFF.